This TCR beta chain was identified during a study of shared clonotypes between healthy human individuals. This CDR3 region has 16 residues. Trimming took 4 bases from V and 5 from J; bases not matched to a gene: 11. Germline V gene lookup returns CDR1 SGHKS and CDR2 YYEKEE (reference sequence). The study ran the assay at deep level. Each subset's genomic DNA was shared equally among a number of immunoSEQ plates. Only in-frame clones appear in the TCRdb table, and some are missing; sequencing was by immunoSEQ multiplex PCR. This sample yields 2 million to 2.5 million clones, of which approximately 96% are seen a single time; roughly 0.13% belongs to the top ten. Worth noting for this clone: Its target is unknown.

Regarding the study as a whole: Represented diversity, genetic and exposure-history alike, was limited by few donors.

The donors, all of them Caucasian adults, lived in Nashville, Tennessee. The chain is built from TRBV5-5 and TRBJ2-7, with 11 bases fitting TRBD2. The TCR was taken from a man between 18 and 35 years old in good health. The sequenced material came from naive CD4+ T cells sorted from blood. The subset: CD45RA+ positively selected. This CDR3 is CASSLPTSGGSHEQYF. CDR3 DNA: TGTGCCAGCAGCCTGCCTACTAGCGGGGGATCCCACGAGCAGTACTTC. The full variable domain, in which reference TRBV5-5 and TRBJ2-7 provide the parts outside the CDR3, is DAGVTQSPTHLIKTRGQQVTLRCSPISGHKSVSWYQQVLGQGPQFIFQYYEKEERGRGNFPDRFSARQFPNYSSELNVNALLLGDSALYLCASSLPTSGGSHEQYFGPGTRLTVT.